The rows below give T cell receptor beta chains drawn from one sample of a study of CD8 T cells in Susac syndrome. TCRdb itself ran the immunoSEQ multiplex PCR reads through MiXCR, one entry per CDR3 protein. The repertoire holds about 250,000 distinct CDR3 sequences, with approximately 92% as singletons. Sequencing input: CD4+ T cells from PBMCs. Receptor source: a human donor with multiple sclerosis. Each CDR3 is given with its conserved first and last residue. Each record gives: V gene, D gene, J gene, clone size, CDR3 protein, CDR3 DNA. The D gene is left open where the match is weak. Clone size is stated in some rows and not others, as once, few, many or a class when expanded.

V gene: TRBV14
D gene: TRBD1
J gene: TRBJ1-1
clone size: .
CDR3 protein: CASSQDGTGDTEAFF
CDR3 DNA: TGTGCCAGCAGCCAAGATGGGACAGGGGACACTGAAGCTTTCTTT

V gene: TRBV6-5
D gene: TRBD1
J gene: TRBJ2-5
clone size: .
CDR3 protein: CASTFPRSGDRDQETQYF
CDR3 DNA: TGTGCCAGCACTTTTCCCCGAAGTGGGGACAGGGACCAAGAGACCCAGTACTTC

V gene: TRBV3-1
D gene: TRBD2
J gene: TRBJ2-1
clone size: .
CDR3 protein: CASSQAGTSLSDEQFF
CDR3 DNA: TGTGCCAGCAGCCAGGCTGGGACTAGTTTATCCGATGAGCAGTTCTTC

V gene: TRBV30
D gene: .
J gene: TRBJ2-5
clone size: .
CDR3 protein: CAWSVGGDRETQYF
CDR3 DNA: TGTGCCTGGAGTGTAGGGGGGGACAGGGAGACCCAGTACTTC

V gene: TRBV12-3/TRBV12-4
D gene: TRBD1
J gene: TRBJ1-6
clone size: .
CDR3 protein: CASSWTGPDSPLHF
CDR3 DNA: TGTGCCAGCAGTTGGACAGGGCCAGATTCACCCCTCCACTTT

V gene: TRBV20-1
D gene: TRBD2
J gene: TRBJ2-3
clone size: .
CDR3 protein: CSARVGTSPDTQYF
CDR3 DNA: TGCAGTGCTAGAGTCGGGACTAGCCCAGATACGCAGTATTTT

V gene: TRBV7-2
D gene: .
J gene: TRBJ1-3
clone size: .
CDR3 protein: CASSQGVGGNTIYF
CDR3 DNA: TGTGCCAGCAGCCAAGGGGTAGGGGGAAACACCATATATTTT

V gene: TRBV24-1
D gene: .
J gene: TRBJ2-7
clone size: .
CDR3 protein: CATSEASSYEQYF
CDR3 DNA: TGTGCGACCAGTGAGGCGTCGTCCTACGAGCAGTACTTC

V gene: TRBV12-3/TRBV12-4
D gene: .
J gene: TRBJ1-2
clone size: .
CDR3 protein: CASSQRRRRNYGYTF
CDR3 DNA: TGTGCCAGCAGTCAACGTCGCCGACGGAACTATGGCTACACCTTC

V gene: TRBV30
D gene: .
J gene: TRBJ1-4
clone size: .
CDR3 protein: CAWSGRLNEKLFF
CDR3 DNA: TGTGCCTGGAGTGGGCGCTTAAATGAAAAACTGTTTTTT

V gene: TRBV18
D gene: .
J gene: TRBJ1-4
clone size: .
CDR3 protein: CASSPSGSDRDKEKLFF
CDR3 DNA: TGTGCCAGCTCACCATCCGGGTCGGACCGAGATAAGGAAAAACTGTTTTTT

V gene: TRBV6-5
D gene: .
J gene: TRBJ1-1
clone size: .
CDR3 protein: CASLGGTEAFF
CDR3 DNA: TGTGCCAGCTTGGGAGGCACTGAAGCTTTCTTT

V gene: TRBV18
D gene: TRBD2
J gene: TRBJ2-5
clone size: .
CDR3 protein: CASSPLSGQETQYF
CDR3 DNA: TGTGCCAGCTCACCTCTTAGCGGGCAAGAGACCCAGTACTTC

V gene: TRBV5-1
D gene: .
J gene: TRBJ2-2
clone size: .
CDR3 protein: CASSPGRFTGELFF
CDR3 DNA: TGCGCCAGCAGCCCGGGACGGTTCACCGGGGAGCTGTTTTTT

V gene: TRBV12-3/TRBV12-4
D gene: .
J gene: TRBJ2-3
clone size: .
CDR3 protein: CASSFLTGPLSPADTQYF
CDR3 DNA: TGTGCCAGCAGTTTCCTTACAGGGCCCCTCTCACCCGCAGATACGCAGTATTTT

V gene: TRBV6-5
D gene: TRBD1
J gene: TRBJ1-2
clone size: .
CDR3 protein: CASSSADRSHRVGYTF
CDR3 DNA: TGTGCCAGCAGTTCCGCGGACAGGAGCCACAGGGTTGGCTACACCTTC

V gene: TRBV2
D gene: .
J gene: TRBJ1-1
clone size: .
CDR3 protein: CASSERRVPINTEAFF
CDR3 DNA: TGTGCCAGCAGTGAACGTAGGGTCCCTATAAACACTGAAGCTTTCTTT

V gene: TRBV19
D gene: TRBD1
J gene: TRBJ2-7
clone size: .
CDR3 protein: CASSKAGTGDYEQYF
CDR3 DNA: TGTGCCAGTAGTAAAGCCGGGACAGGGGATTACGAGCAGTACTTC

V gene: TRBV29-1
D gene: .
J gene: TRBJ1-1
clone size: .
CDR3 protein: CSVVPYTINTEAFF
CDR3 DNA: TGCAGCGTTGTCCCTTACACAATAAACACTGAAGCTTTCTTT

V gene: TRBV2
D gene: .
J gene: TRBJ1-2
clone size: .
CDR3 protein: CASSQLQGPGGYTF
CDR3 DNA: TGTGCCAGCAGTCAACTCCAGGGCCCGGGGGGCTACACCTTC

V gene: TRBV6-1
D gene: .
J gene: TRBJ1-2
clone size: .
CDR3 protein: CASSDSSGTTANYGYTF
CDR3 DNA: TGTGCCAGCAGTGATTCCTCCGGGACGACAGCTAACTATGGCTACACCTTC

V gene: TRBV4-2
D gene: .
J gene: TRBJ1-5
clone size: .
CDR3 protein: CASSQDRGDNQPQHF
CDR3 DNA: TGTGCCAGCAGCCAAGATAGGGGCGATAATCAGCCCCAGCATTTT

V gene: TRBV5-4
D gene: .
J gene: TRBJ1-1
clone size: .
CDR3 protein: CASSLIGGAEAFF
CDR3 DNA: TGTGCCAGCAGCTTAATCGGGGGCGCTGAAGCTTTCTTT

V gene: TRBV6-5
D gene: TRBD2
J gene: TRBJ2-5
clone size: .
CDR3 protein: CASSSRVGLAGSETQYF
CDR3 DNA: TGTGCCAGCAGTTCCCGGGTAGGACTAGCGGGGAGTGAGACCCAGTACTTC

V gene: TRBV7-8
D gene: .
J gene: TRBJ2-6
clone size: .
CDR3 protein: CASRRTGANVLTF
CDR3 DNA: TGTGCCAGCAGGCGAACTGGGGCCAACGTCCTGACTTTC

V gene: TRBV19
D gene: TRBD1
J gene: TRBJ2-2
clone size: .
CDR3 protein: CASKARGTTGELFF
CDR3 DNA: TGTGCCAGTAAAGCCAGGGGGACCACCGGGGAGCTGTTTTTT

V gene: TRBV7-2
D gene: .
J gene: TRBJ2-1
clone size: .
CDR3 protein: CASSPEQLLGNEQFF
CDR3 DNA: TGTGCCAGCAGCCCGGAACAGCTCCTTGGTAATGAGCAGTTCTTC

V gene: TRBV29-1
D gene: TRBD1
J gene: TRBJ1-2
clone size: few
CDR3 protein: CSVESAGGYGYTF
CDR3 DNA: TGCAGCGTTGAATCCGCAGGGGGCTATGGCTACACCTTC

V gene: TRBV10-2
D gene: .
J gene: TRBJ1-1
clone size: .
CDR3 protein: CASGEVDRRRATEAFF
CDR3 DNA: TGCGCCAGCGGGGAGGTAGACAGGCGGCGGGCCACTGAAGCTTTCTTT

V gene: TRBV3-1
D gene: TRBD1
J gene: TRBJ1-1
clone size: .
CDR3 protein: CASSQTPGQGNTEAFF
CDR3 DNA: TGTGCCAGCAGCCAAACCCCGGGACAGGGTAACACTGAAGCTTTCTTT

V gene: TRBV4-1
D gene: .
J gene: TRBJ1-1
clone size: .
CDR3 protein: CASSQEGRQQNTEAFF
CDR3 DNA: TGCGCCAGCAGCCAAGAGGGGAGACAGCAGAACACTGAAGCTTTCTTT

V gene: TRBV28
D gene: .
J gene: TRBJ2-7
clone size: .
CDR3 protein: CASSPPGHPSGEQYF
CDR3 DNA: TGTGCCAGCAGTCCTCCGGGACACCCCTCCGGCGAGCAGTACTTC

V gene: TRBV6-2/TRBV6-3
D gene: .
J gene: TRBJ1-1
clone size: .
CDR3 protein: CASVRDTEAFF
CDR3 DNA: TGTGCCAGCGTTCGGGACACTGAAGCTTTCTTT

V gene: TRBV12-3/TRBV12-4
D gene: .
J gene: TRBJ2-1
clone size: .
CDR3 protein: CASKFSYNEQFF
CDR3 DNA: TGTGCCAGCAAATTCTCCTACAATGAGCAGTTCTTC

V gene: TRBV25-1
D gene: .
J gene: TRBJ1-1
clone size: .
CDR3 protein: CASSDWPTGGNTEAFF
CDR3 DNA: TGTGCCAGCAGTGACTGGCCTACGGGGGGGAACACTGAAGCTTTCTTT

V gene: TRBV14
D gene: .
J gene: TRBJ2-4
clone size: .
CDR3 protein: CASSRTDPLAKNIQYF
CDR3 DNA: TGTGCCAGCAGCCGGACTGACCCATTAGCCAAAAACATTCAGTACTTC

V gene: TRBV24-1
D gene: .
J gene: TRBJ2-2
clone size: .
CDR3 protein: CATSDLEGVDTGELFF
CDR3 DNA: TGTGCCACCAGTGATTTGGAGGGTGTTGACACCGGGGAGCTGTTTTTT

V gene: TRBV27
D gene: .
J gene: TRBJ2-7
clone size: .
CDR3 protein: CASSLSGDYEQYF
CDR3 DNA: TGTGCCAGCAGTTTATCCGGCGACTACGAGCAGTACTTC

V gene: TRBV6-5
D gene: TRBD1
J gene: TRBJ1-5
clone size: .
CDR3 protein: CASREQGFSQPQHF
CDR3 DNA: TGTGCCAGCAGAGAACAGGGGTTCAGTCAGCCCCAGCATTTT

V gene: TRBV28
D gene: .
J gene: TRBJ2-5
clone size: .
CDR3 protein: CASSLHGQETQYF
CDR3 DNA: TGTGCCAGCAGTTTACACGGTCAAGAGACCCAGTACTTC

V gene: TRBV11-3
D gene: .
J gene: TRBJ1-2
clone size: .
CDR3 protein: CASGSPGAHGYTF
CDR3 DNA: TGTGCCAGCGGTTCGCCCGGGGCCCATGGCTACACCTTC

V gene: TRBV19
D gene: TRBD1
J gene: TRBJ1-5
clone size: few
CDR3 protein: CATPNSDRGQDQPQHF
CDR3 DNA: TGTGCCACCCCGAACTCTGACAGGGGCCAGGATCAGCCCCAGCATTTT

V gene: TRBV11-2
D gene: TRBD1
J gene: TRBJ2-1
clone size: .
CDR3 protein: CASSLGDRGRHNEQFF
CDR3 DNA: TGTGCCAGCAGCTTAGGGGACAGGGGGCGTCACAATGAGCAGTTCTTC

V gene: TRBV9
D gene: .
J gene: TRBJ2-3
clone size: .
CDR3 protein: CASSVGQQIRADTQYF
CDR3 DNA: TGTGCCAGCAGCGTAGGTCAGCAGATAAGGGCAGATACGCAGTATTTT

V gene: TRBV7-6
D gene: TRBD1
J gene: TRBJ1-1
clone size: .
CDR3 protein: CASSYTGGFSEAFF
CDR3 DNA: TGTGCCAGCAGCTATACAGGGGGCTTCTCTGAAGCTTTCTTT

V gene: TRBV19
D gene: TRBD1
J gene: TRBJ1-2
clone size: .
CDR3 protein: CASSIRGQGNYGYTF
CDR3 DNA: TGTGCCAGTAGTATACGGGGACAGGGGAACTATGGCTACACCTTC

V gene: TRBV7-9
D gene: .
J gene: TRBJ1-4
clone size: .
CDR3 protein: CASSSTGSPNEKLFF
CDR3 DNA: TGTGCCAGCAGCTCCACAGGGTCACCTAATGAAAAACTGTTTTTT

V gene: TRBV14
D gene: .
J gene: TRBJ2-2
clone size: .
CDR3 protein: CASWTLTGELFF
CDR3 DNA: TGTGCCAGCTGGACCCTCACCGGGGAGCTGTTTTTT

V gene: TRBV29-1
D gene: .
J gene: TRBJ2-5
clone size: .
CDR3 protein: CSVETVQETQYF
CDR3 DNA: TGCAGCGTTGAAACTGTTCAAGAGACCCAGTACTTC

V gene: TRBV29-1
D gene: TRBD1
J gene: TRBJ2-7
clone size: .
CDR3 protein: CSAGTGYEQYF
CDR3 DNA: TGCAGCGCCGGGACAGGCTACGAGCAGTACTTC

V gene: TRBV6-6
D gene: .
J gene: TRBJ1-5
clone size: .
CDR3 protein: CASSYADQPQHF
CDR3 DNA: TGTGCCAGCAGTTACGCGGATCAGCCCCAGCATTTT

V gene: TRBV29-1
D gene: .
J gene: TRBJ2-5
clone size: .
CDR3 protein: CSAEAGRETQYF
CDR3 DNA: TGCAGTGCGGAGGCGGGGCGGGAGACCCAGTACTTC

V gene: TRBV4-1
D gene: .
J gene: TRBJ1-6
clone size: .
CDR3 protein: CASSQDRGTQYNSPLHF
CDR3 DNA: TGCGCCAGCAGCCAAGACCGGGGAACCCAATATAATTCACCCCTCCACTTT

V gene: TRBV20-1
D gene: .
J gene: TRBJ2-3
clone size: .
CDR3 protein: CSARARTSTDTQYF
CDR3 DNA: TGCAGTGCTAGAGCACGGACTAGCACAGATACGCAGTATTTT